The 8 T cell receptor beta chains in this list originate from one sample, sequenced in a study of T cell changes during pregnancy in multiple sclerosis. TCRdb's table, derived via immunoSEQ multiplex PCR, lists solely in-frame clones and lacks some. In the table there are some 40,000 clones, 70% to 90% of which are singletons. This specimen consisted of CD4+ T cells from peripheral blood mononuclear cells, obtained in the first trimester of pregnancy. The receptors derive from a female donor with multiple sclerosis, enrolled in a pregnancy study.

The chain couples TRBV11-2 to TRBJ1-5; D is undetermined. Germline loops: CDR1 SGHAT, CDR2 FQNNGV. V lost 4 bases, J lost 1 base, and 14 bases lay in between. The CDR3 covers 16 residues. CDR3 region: CASSSSGYGSNQPQHF. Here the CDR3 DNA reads TGTGCCAGCAGCTCGTCGGGGTACGGAAGCAATCAGCCCCAGCATTTT.

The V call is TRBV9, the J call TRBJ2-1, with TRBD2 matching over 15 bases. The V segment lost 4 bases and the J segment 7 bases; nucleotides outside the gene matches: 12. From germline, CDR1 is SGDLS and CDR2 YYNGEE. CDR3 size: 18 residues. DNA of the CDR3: TGTGCCAGCAGCACCCCCCCCCAGGGACTAGCGGGAGGTAATGAGCAGTTCTTC. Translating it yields CASSTPPQGLAGGNEQFF.

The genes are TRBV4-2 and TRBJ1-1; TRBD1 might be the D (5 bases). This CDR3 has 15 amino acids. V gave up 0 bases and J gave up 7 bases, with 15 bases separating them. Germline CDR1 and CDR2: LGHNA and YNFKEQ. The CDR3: CASSQDIKQALEAFF. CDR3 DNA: TGTGCCAGCAGCCAAGATATCAAACAGGCTCTTGAAGCTTTCTTT.

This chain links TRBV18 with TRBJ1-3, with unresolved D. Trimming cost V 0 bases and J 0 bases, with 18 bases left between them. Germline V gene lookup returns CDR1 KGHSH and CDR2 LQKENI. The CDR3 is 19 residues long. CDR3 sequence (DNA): TGTGCCAGCTCACCACCCAGTCTTGGCAGGTCCTACTCTGGAAACACCATATATTTT. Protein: CASSPPSLGRSYSGNTIYF.

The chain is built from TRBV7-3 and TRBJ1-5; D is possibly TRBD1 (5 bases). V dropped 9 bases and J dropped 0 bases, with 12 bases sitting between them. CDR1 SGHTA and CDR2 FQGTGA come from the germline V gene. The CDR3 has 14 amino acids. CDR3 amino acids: CARTEQYSNQPQHF. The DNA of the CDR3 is TGTGCCAGGACAGAGCAATATAGCAATCAGCCCCAGCATTTT.

This CDR3 reads CASRGLTGELFF. In DNA form, the CDR3 reads TGTGCCAGTAGAGGACTGACCGGGGAGCTGTTTTTT. The V and J genes are TRBV19 and TRBJ2-2; possible D gene TRBD2, 5 bases. Trimming took off 6 bases at V and 5 bases at J, with 7 bases between the two ends. Germline V gives CDR1 LNHDA, CDR2 SQIVND (reference sequence). The CDR3 is 12 amino acids.

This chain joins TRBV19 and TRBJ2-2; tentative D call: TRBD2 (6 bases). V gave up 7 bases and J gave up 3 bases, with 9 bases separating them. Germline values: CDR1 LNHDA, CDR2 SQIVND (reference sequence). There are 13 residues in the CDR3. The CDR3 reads CASIGGDTGELFF. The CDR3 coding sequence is TGTGCCAGTATAGGCGGGGACACCGGGGAGCTGTTTTTT. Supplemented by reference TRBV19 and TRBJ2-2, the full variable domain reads DGGITQSPKYLFRKEGQNVTLSCEQNLNHDAMYWYRQDPGQGLRLIYYSQIVNDFQKGDIAEGYSVSREKKESFPLTVTSAQKNPTAFYLCASIGGDTGELFFGEGSRLTVL.

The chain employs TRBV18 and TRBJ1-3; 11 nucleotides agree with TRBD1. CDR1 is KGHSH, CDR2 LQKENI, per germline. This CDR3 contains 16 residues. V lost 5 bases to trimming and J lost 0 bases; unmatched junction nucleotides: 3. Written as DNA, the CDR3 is TGTGCCAGCTCAACCGGGACAGGGGGCTCTGGAAACACCATATATTTT. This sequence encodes CASSTGTGGSGNTIYF.